This TCR beta chain was sequenced during a study of CD8 T cells in Susac syndrome. Reverse transcription of about 0.45 to 1 ug RNA was carried out with random hexamers. Each CDR3 protein gets one entry after TCRdb re-called the immunoSEQ multiplex PCR reads with MiXCR. The repertoire holds a few hundred thousand distinct CDR3 sequences, roughly 90% seen once, with around 0.13% in the top ten. Looked up from germline, CDR1 is SGHRS and CDR2 is YFSETQ. This CDR3 is 14 amino acids long. V was trimmed by 4 bases and J by 4 bases, leaving 13 bases between them. V gene TRBV5-1 combines with J gene TRBJ2-3; D may match TRBD1 or TRBD2 (5 bases each). This TCR was recovered from a human donor with multiple sclerosis. The source material was CD8+ T cells from PBMCs. In DNA form, the CDR3 reads TGCGCCAGCAGCCCCTGGGACGCGGCAGATACGCAGTATTTT. Residues: CASSPWDAADTQYF.